One sample yielded the 24 T cell receptor beta chains listed below, sequenced in a study of CD8 T cells in ankylosing spondylitis. Study results and limitations: In ankylosing spondylitis blood, a motif of roughly 8 highly homologous TCR beta variants appeared characteristic.

These TCRs' antigens remain unknown. Via MiXCR, TCRdb re-called the 5' RACE reads, giving one row per CDR3 protein. Of roughly 700,000 distinct CDR3 sequences in the sample, roughly 19% were seen once. Material: blood, either unsorted or a sorted T cell fraction (not recorded which). Every receptor here comes from a male donor with ankylosing spondylitis.

This clonotype was recorded many times. The genes are TRBV2 and TRBJ1-1; possibly TRBD1 for D (6 bases). V was clipped by 6 bases and J by 0 bases, with 14 bases between them. The length of the CDR3 is 15 residues. CDR1 is SNHLY and CDR2 is FYNNEI in the germline V gene. DNA of the CDR3: TGTGCCAGCAGCTTGACGGGGGGCTTGAACACTGAAGCTTTCTTT. Amino acids: CASSLTGGLNTEAFF.

The rearrangement links TRBV12-3 or TRBV12-4 to TRBJ1-5, with 11 positions matching TRBD1. This CDR3 has 19 amino acids. The junction had 11 bases not matched to a gene; V was cut back by 4 bases and J by 0 bases. This CDR3 is CASSSPGTGGLYSNQPQHF. The CDR3 bases are TGTGCCAGCAGTTCTCCCGGGACAGGGGGTTTATATAGCAATCAGCCCCAGCATTTT.

This clonotype was found a few times. This chain links TRBV11-2 with TRBJ2-2; 8 bases line up with TRBD1. V lost 4 bases to trimming and J lost 6 bases; unmatched junction nucleotides: 13. Germline lookup yields CDR1 SGHAT and CDR2 FQNNGV. The CDR3 sequence is 17 residues long. CDR3 in DNA: TGTGCCAGCAGCTCCCACCACAGGACGACAGGGGCCGGGGAGCTGTTTTTT. Translation gives CASSSHHRTTGAGELFF.

The V call is TRBV7-2, the J call TRBJ1-6; D gene ambiguous. The CDR3 has 17 residues. The V end lost 0 bases, the J end lost 0 bases, and 9 bases lay between the germline ends. The germline V gene encodes CDR1 SGHTA and CDR2 FQGNSA. The CDR3 protein is CASSLAAASSYNSPLHF. CDR3 DNA sequence: TGTGCCAGCAGCTTAGCGGCCGCCAGCTCCTATAATTCACCCCTCCACTTT.

This clonotype was picked up many times. V gene TRBV4-3 combines with J gene TRBJ2-6, with D uncertain. Trimming shortened V by 0 bases and J by 0 bases, and 12 bases separated the two germline ends. CDR3 length equals 18 residues. Looked up from germline, CDR1 is LGHNA and CDR2 is YSLEER. Written as DNA, the CDR3 is TGCGCCAGCAGCCAAGAAGGTGGGATAAGCTCTGGGGCCAACGTCCTGACTTTC. Protein: CASSQEGGISSGANVLTF.

The chain recombines TRBV25-1 with TRBJ1-6; weak D call: TRBD1 (5 bases). From germline, CDR1 is MGHDK and CDR2 SYGVNS. The CDR3 spans 14 residues. Deletions cut 5 bases from V and 7 bases from J, with 12 bases between. Written as DNA, the CDR3 is TGTGCCAGCAGTCAGGGACCCACCAATTCACCCCTCCACTTT. It yields the protein CASSQGPTNSPLHF.

V usage is TRBV7-7 and J usage is TRBJ2-1, with TRBD2 matching 10 bases. V shed 5 bases, J shed 3 bases, and the junction held 7 bases outside the gene matches. The CDR3 sequence is 16 residues long. Germline CDR1 is SSHAT and CDR2 is FNYEAQ (reference sequence). CDR3 sequence reads: CASSQRLAGNYNEQFF. CDR3 nucleotides: TGTGCCAGCAGCCAACGACTAGCGGGCAACTACAATGAGCAGTTCTTC. Looking up the rest from reference TRBV7-7 and TRBJ2-1 gives the full variable domain: GAGVSQSPRYKVTKRGQDVTLRCDPISSHATLYWYQQALGQGPEFLTYFNYEAQPDKSGLPSDRFSAERPEGSISTLTIQRTEQRDSAMYRCASSQRLAGNYNEQFFGPGTRLTVL.

This clonotype was counted only a few times. V and J are TRBV7-9 and TRBJ1-1; 7 bases align to TRBD1. The CDR3 loop spans 12 amino acids. The trim removed 4 bases at V and 10 bases at J, leaving 6 bases unmatched. Germline lookup yields CDR1 SEHNR and CDR2 FQNEAQ (reference sequence). The CDR3 DNA sequence: TGTGCCAGCAGCTCATGGGACAGTACAGCTTTCTTT. This gives the protein CASSSWDSTAFF. Drawing the rest from reference TRBV7-9 and TRBJ1-1, the complete variable domain is DTGVSQNPRHKITKRGQNVTFRCDPISEHNRLYWYRQTLGQGPEFLTYFQNEAQLEKSRLLSDRFSAERPKGSFSTLEIQRTEQGDSAMYLCASSSWDSTAFFGQGTRLTVV.

This clonotype was counted only a few times. The gene calls are TRBV20-1 and TRBJ1-5; D remains unclear. This CDR3 is 13 amino acids long. V was clipped by 6 bases and J by 0 bases, with 9 bases between them. The V gene's germline CDR1 is DFQATT and CDR2 SNEGSKA (reference sequence). The CDR3 loop reads CSARQTSNQPQHF. CDR3 coding DNA: TGCAGTGCGCGACAAACTAGCAATCAGCCCCAGCATTTT.

The rearrangement joins TRBV20-1 to TRBJ2-3; 8 bases align to TRBD2. J was trimmed by 2 bases and V by 1 base; bases with no gene match: 11. The CDR3 extends over 17 amino acids. The germline V gene encodes CDR1 DFQATT and CDR2 SNEGSKA (reference sequence). The CDR3 reads CSARGNSAGDLTDTQYF. As DNA, the CDR3 is TGCAGTGCTAGAGGCAATTCAGCGGGGGACCTCACAGATACGCAGTATTTT.

The chain carries TRBV20-1 and TRBJ1-1, with TRBD1 matching 10 bases. Germline trimming cut 5 bases from V and 5 bases from J; bases unmatched to any gene: 11. CDR3 length: 15 amino acids. Germline CDR1 DFQATT, CDR2 SNEGSKA (reference sequence). The CDR3 coding sequence is TGCAGTGCTGTGGGGGGACAGGGGATATGGACTGAAGCTTTCTTT. It codes for CSAVGGQGIWTEAFF.

In its sample, this clonotype was seen many times. This chain links TRBV6-4 with TRBJ2-2, with 7 bases fitting TRBD1. The V gene's germline CDR1 is MRHNA and CDR2 SNTAGT. With 8 bases clipped from V and 3 bases from J, the junction kept 3 bases outside the gene matches. The CDR3 totals 13 residues. In DNA, the CDR3 is TGTGCCAGCGCCGGGACAGACACCGGGGAGCTGTTTTTT. Translating gives CASAGTDTGELFF.

The chain recombines TRBV4-2 with TRBJ1-1; D is unresolved. Germline CDR1 is LGHNA and CDR2 is YNFKEQ. Trimming stripped 1 base from V and 4 bases from J, with 7 bases between. CDR3 length: 13 residues. This CDR3 reads CASSQGWVTEAFF. The CDR3 coding sequence is TGTGCCAGCAGCCAAGGGTGGGTCACTGAAGCTTTCTTT.

The chain recombines TRBV4-1 with TRBJ2-5; D call uncertain. The CDR3 extends over 18 amino acids. The V and J ends lost 1 base and 1 base respectively, with 19 bases between them. Germline V CDR1 and CDR2: MGHRA, YSYEKL. The CDR3 sequence is CASSQGPSVGSGQETQYF. The CDR3, as DNA: TGCGCCAGCAGCCAAGGTCCGAGCGTGGGGTCGGGCCAAGAGACCCAGTACTTC.

J is TRBJ2-1 and V is TRBV9; 9 bases align to TRBD2. Unmatched junction bases numbered 16, after V lost 0 bases and J lost 0 bases. Germline V gives CDR1 SGDLS, CDR2 YYNGEE. This CDR3 has 21 amino acids. The CDR3 here is CASSVVGLAGNLESSYNEQFF. The CDR3, as DNA: TGTGCCAGCAGCGTAGTTGGGCTAGCGGGGAACCTAGAAAGCTCCTACAATGAGCAGTTCTTC.

In its sample, this clonotype was seen a few times. This chain connects TRBV3-1 to TRBJ2-4; 14 positions match TRBD2. J was trimmed by 3 bases and V by 3 bases; bases with no gene match: 10. This CDR3 contains 19 residues. CDR1 and CDR2 (germline): LGHDT, YNNKEL (reference sequence). The CDR3 is CASSHGTSGSQRVKNIQYF. The CDR3 DNA sequence: TGTGCCAGCAGCCACGGGACTAGCGGGAGCCAAAGGGTCAAAAACATTCAGTACTTC.

The sample holds a few counts of this clonotype. The chain carries TRBV4-2 and TRBJ2-2; 9 nucleotides line up with TRBD2. CDR3 length: 16 residues. J was trimmed by 6 bases and V by 4 bases; bases with no gene match: 9. Germline V gene lookup returns CDR1 LGHNA and CDR2 YNFKEQ. The CDR3 spells CASSPGVAGVSGELFF. Written as DNA, the CDR3 is TGTGCCAGCAGCCCGGGGGTAGCGGGAGTATCCGGGGAGCTGTTTTTT.

The genes are TRBV11-2 and TRBJ2-7, with 8 positions matching TRBD1. V shed 5 bases, J shed 3 bases, and the junction held 24 bases outside the gene matches. This CDR3 spans 20 amino acids. Germline V gene sequence: CDR1 SGHAT, CDR2 FQNNGV. The CDR3 DNA sequence: TGTGCCAGCAGCCCGGGGACAGGCCATGGCCTAGGTCCAAAGAGCTACGAGCAGTACTTC. Protein: CASSPGTGHGLGPKSYEQYF.

The sample holds a few counts of this clonotype. The chain recombines TRBV5-1 with TRBJ2-6, with D uncertain. Germline V gene data show CDR1 as SGHRS and CDR2 as YFSETQ. Trimming took 2 bases from V and 0 from J, leaving 12 bases between them. This CDR3 comprises 17 residues. In DNA form, the CDR3 reads TGCGCCAGCAGCTTACATCGAAAGGACTCTGGGGCCAACGTCCTGACTTTC. Translated, it gives CASSLHRKDSGANVLTF.

This clonotype was observed a few times. The chain joins TRBV12-3 or TRBV12-4 to TRBJ2-1; TRBD1 might be the D (5 bases). V lost 6 bases to trimming and J lost 9 bases, with 12 bases between them. The length of the CDR3 is 12 residues. The CDR3 loop reads CASSFQGVEQFF. CDR3 nucleotide sequence: TGTGCCAGCAGCTTCCAAGGGGTTGAGCAGTTCTTC.

This clonotype was counted between two and nine times. The chain employs TRBV12-3 or TRBV12-4 and TRBJ2-7; no firm D call. This CDR3 has 14 residues. The germline V and J ends were trimmed by 1 base and 5 bases, with 12 bases remaining between them. CDR3 in amino acids: CASSLVSFDHEQYF. The CDR3 coding sequence is TGTGCCAGCAGTTTAGTTTCCTTCGACCACGAGCAGTACTTC.

This clonotype was detected many times. The V and J genes are TRBV12-3 or TRBV12-4 and TRBJ2-5; D perhaps matches TRBD1 (6 bases). CDR3 size: 14 residues. With 4 bases removed from V and 2 bases from J, the gap between germline ends came to 11 bases. In DNA form, the CDR3 reads TGTGCCAGCAGTTATAGGACAGATCAAGAGACCCAGTACTTC. Its translation: CASSYRTDQETQYF.

This clonotype was seen a handful of times. The rearrangement uses TRBV6-1 and TRBJ1-1; maybe TRBD1 (5 bases). This CDR3 region has 14 residues. Germline CDR1 and CDR2: MNHNS and SASEGT. The V and J ends lost 5 bases and 6 bases respectively, with 16 bases between them. The CDR3 is CASSTSPGTAEAFF. Written as DNA, the CDR3 is TGTGCCAGCAGTACCTCCCCAGGGACCGCTGAAGCTTTCTTT.

This chain uses TRBV30 with TRBJ2-1; D might be TRBD2 (6 bases). With 0 bases removed from V and 8 bases from J, the gap between germline ends came to 14 bases. CDR1 is GTSNPN and CDR2 is SVGIG in the germline V gene (reference sequence). The CDR3 consists of 14 residues. The CDR3: CAWSVAGPGDEQFF. In nucleotides, the CDR3 is TGTGCCTGGAGTGTGGCGGGACCGGGCGATGAGCAGTTCTTC.